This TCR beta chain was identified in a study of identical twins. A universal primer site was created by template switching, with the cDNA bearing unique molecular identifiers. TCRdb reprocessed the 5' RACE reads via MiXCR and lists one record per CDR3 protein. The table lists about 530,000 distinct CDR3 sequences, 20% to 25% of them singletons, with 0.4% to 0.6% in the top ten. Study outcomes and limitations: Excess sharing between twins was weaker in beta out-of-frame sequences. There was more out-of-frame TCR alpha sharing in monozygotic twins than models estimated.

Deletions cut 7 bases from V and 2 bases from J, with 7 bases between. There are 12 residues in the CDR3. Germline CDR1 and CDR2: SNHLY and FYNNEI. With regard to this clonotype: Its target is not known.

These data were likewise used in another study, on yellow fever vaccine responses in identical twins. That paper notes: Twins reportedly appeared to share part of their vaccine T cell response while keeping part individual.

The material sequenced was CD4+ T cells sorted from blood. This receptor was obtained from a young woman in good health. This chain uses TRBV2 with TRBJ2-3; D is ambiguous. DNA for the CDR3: TGTGCCAGCACCGACGACACAGATACGCAGTATTTT. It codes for CASTDDTDTQYF.